Listed here are 13 T cell receptor beta chains from one sample, sequenced in a study of graft-versus-host responses after intestinal transplantation. Using immunoSEQ multiplex PCR, the repertoire was profiled, and TCRdb retains in-frame clones only, with some absent. The repertoire has 90,000 to 120,000 clones, about 90% of them found once; the top ten carry approximately 0.97%. For these receptors, no antigen is known. Sequences were derived from unstimulated CD4+ T cells sorted from spleen or lymph node cells, sampled before intestinal transplant. These receptors all stem from a human donor who received an intestinal transplant.

This sequence joins TRBV25-1 and TRBJ2-1; 8 bases agree with TRBD2. There are 16 residues in the CDR3. J gave up 13 bases and V 2 bases, and 16 bases lay outside the gene matches. Germline lookup yields CDR1 MGHDK and CDR2 SYGVNS. The DNA for the CDR3 is TGTGCCAGCAGTGAACAGGGTGTGGGGCGGGGGGCCGGTCAGTTCTTC. This gives the protein CASSEQGVGRGAGQFF.

The chain carries TRBV6-1 and TRBJ2-7; D assignment may be TRBD1 or TRBD2 (6 bases each). The CDR3 runs to 14 residues. Germline V gives CDR1 MNHNS, CDR2 SASEGT. The V end lost 3 bases, the J end lost 6 bases, and 15 bases lay between the germline ends. In DNA, the CDR3 is TGTGCCAGCAGTGATCGAAAGGGGGGCCGCGAGCAGTACTTC. Protein product: CASSDRKGGREQYF.

The V gene is TRBV27, the J gene TRBJ1-5; D is undetermined. The CDR3 loop spans 13 amino acids. Trimming shortened V by 2 bases and J by 6 bases, and 8 bases separated the two germline ends. CDR1 and CDR2 (germline): MNHEY, SMNVEV (reference sequence). This CDR3 is CASSLVGGQPQHF. The CDR3 nucleotides read TGTGCCAGCAGTTTAGTGGGCGGTCAGCCCCAGCATTTT.

The rearrangement joins TRBV6-5 to TRBJ2-1; 10 nucleotides line up with TRBD2. Germline values: CDR1 MNHEY, CDR2 SVGAGI. J gave up 1 base and V 4 bases, and 4 bases lay outside the gene matches. The CDR3 loop spans 16 amino acids. For the CDR3, the DNA is TGTGCCAGCAGTTCGCTAGCGGGAGCGTCCTACAATGAGCAGTTCTTC. Protein: CASSSLAGASYNEQFF.

A single count supports this clone. J is TRBJ2-7 and V is TRBV6-1; a possible D gene is TRBD1 (5 bases). V lost 11 bases and J lost 0, with 14 bases in between. The CDR3 extends over 13 amino acids. The germline CDR1 and CDR2 sequences are MNHNS and SASEGT. The CDR3 DNA follows: TGTGCCGCCAGGGTGTCAGCCTCCTACGAGCAGTACTTC. Its protein product is CAARVSASYEQYF.

The J gene is TRBJ1-2, the V gene TRBV7-9, with D hard to call. CDR1 is SEHNR, CDR2 FQNEAQ, per germline (reference sequence). Trimming stripped 2 bases from V and 5 bases from J, with 12 bases between. The CDR3 consists of 14 residues. CDR3 residues: CASSLIGAKYGYTF. The CDR3 DNA follows: TGTGCCAGCAGCTTAATCGGTGCAAAGTATGGCTACACCTTC.

This clone was seen only once. The V call is TRBV28, the J call TRBJ2-1; 8 bases are a match to TRBD2. The CDR3 covers 16 residues. The V gene's germline CDR1 is MDHEN and CDR2 SYDVKM. V dropped 6 bases and J dropped 4; count of bases not matched to a gene: 11. The CDR3 DNA reads TGTGCCAGCAGCCGCGTACTAGCGGCTCCGTACAATGAGCAGTTCTTC. The encoded protein is CASSRVLAAPYNEQFF.

V is TRBV6-5 and J is TRBJ2-1; 9 nucleotides agree with TRBD1. The CDR3 has 14 amino acids. V dropped 7 bases and J dropped 9; count of bases not matched to a gene: 10. Germline V gives CDR1 MNHEY, CDR2 SVGAGI. DNA of the CDR3: TGTGCCAGCACGTCCGGACAGGGGTTAAGTGAGCAGTTCTTC. It specifies CASTSGQGLSEQFF.

V is TRBV11-2 and J is TRBJ2-7, with D possibly TRBD1 on 5 matching bases. The CDR3 is made up of 14 amino acids. V lost 5 bases and J 3 bases, leaving 14 bases between the germline ends. CDR1 and CDR2 from the germline V gene are SGHAT and FQNNGV. CDR3 sequence: CASSPRQNLYEQYF. DNA of the CDR3: TGTGCCAGCAGCCCCCGACAGAACCTCTACGAGCAGTACTTC.

This clone appeared once. The V and J genes are TRBV5-1 and TRBJ1-4, with D hard to call. The V end lost 2 bases, the J end lost 4 bases, and 12 bases lay between the germline ends. The CDR3 totals 15 residues. The germline CDR1 and CDR2 sequences are SGHRS and YFSETQ. CDR3 region: CASSLSVRINEKLFF. As DNA, the CDR3 is TGCGCCAGCAGCTTATCGGTCCGGATTAATGAAAAACTGTTTTTT. Together with reference TRBV5-1 and TRBJ1-4, the CDR3 gives the full variable domain: KAGVTQTPRYLIKTRGQQVTLSCSPISGHRSVSWYQQTPGQGLQFLFEYFSETQRNKGNFPGRFSGRQFSNSRSEMNVSTLELGDSALYLCASSLSVRINEKLFFGSGTQLSVL.

V is TRBV2 and J is TRBJ1-1, with a tentative D call TRBD1 (6 bases). Trimming took off 8 bases at V and 7 bases at J, with 14 bases between the two ends. Germline V gives CDR1 SNHLY, CDR2 FYNNEI. The CDR3 contains 12 residues. As DNA, the CDR3 is TGTGCCAGCGGCCGGGAGGGGGGTGAAGCTTTCTTT. Amino acid sequence: CASGREGGEAFF.

The chain couples TRBV4-2 to TRBJ1-3; D unclear. From germline, CDR1 is LGHNA and CDR2 YNFKEQ. The CDR3 consists of 15 residues. Trimming removed 1 base from V and 4 bases from J, with 11 bases in between. The CDR3 DNA reads TGTGCCAGCAGCCAAGCGGACTTTCTGGGAAACACCATATATTTT. It specifies CASSQADFLGNTIYF.

The DNA of the CDR3 is TGTGCCAGCAGCCAATCCGACAGGGAAGGTCAGCCCCAGCATTTT. Protein: CASSQSDREGQPQHF. The chain uses TRBV4-2 and TRBJ1-5, with TRBD1 matching over 7 bases. Germline loops: CDR1 LGHNA, CDR2 YNFKEQ. The length of the CDR3 is 15 residues. V lost 2 bases and J lost 6; bases outside the gene matches: 7.